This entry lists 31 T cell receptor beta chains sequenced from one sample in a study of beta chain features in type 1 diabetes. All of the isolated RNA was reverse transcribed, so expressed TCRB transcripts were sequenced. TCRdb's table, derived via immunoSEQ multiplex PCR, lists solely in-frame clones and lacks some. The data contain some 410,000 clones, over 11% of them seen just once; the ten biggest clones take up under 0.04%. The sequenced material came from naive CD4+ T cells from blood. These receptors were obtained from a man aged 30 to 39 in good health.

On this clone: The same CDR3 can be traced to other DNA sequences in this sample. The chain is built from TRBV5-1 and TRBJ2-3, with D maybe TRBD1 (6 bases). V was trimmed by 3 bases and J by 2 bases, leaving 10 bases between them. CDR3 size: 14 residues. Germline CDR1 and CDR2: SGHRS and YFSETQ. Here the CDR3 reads CASSSGQITDTQYF. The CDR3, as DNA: TGCGCCAGCAGCTCCGGACAGATCACAGATACGCAGTATTTT.

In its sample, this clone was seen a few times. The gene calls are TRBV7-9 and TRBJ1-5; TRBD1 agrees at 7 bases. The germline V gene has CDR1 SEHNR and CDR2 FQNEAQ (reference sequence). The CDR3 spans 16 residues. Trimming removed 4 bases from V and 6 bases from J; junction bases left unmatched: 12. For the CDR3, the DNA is TGTGCCAGCAGCTCGCTGGACAGGATAGGCAGTCAGCCCCAGCATTTT. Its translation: CASSSLDRIGSQPQHF.

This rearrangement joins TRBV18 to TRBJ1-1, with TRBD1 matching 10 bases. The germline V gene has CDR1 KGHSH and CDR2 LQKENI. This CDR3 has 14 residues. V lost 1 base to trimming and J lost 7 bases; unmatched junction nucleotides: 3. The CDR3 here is CASSPQRDRGEAFF. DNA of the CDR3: TGTGCCAGCTCACCACAACGGGACAGGGGTGAAGCTTTCTTT.

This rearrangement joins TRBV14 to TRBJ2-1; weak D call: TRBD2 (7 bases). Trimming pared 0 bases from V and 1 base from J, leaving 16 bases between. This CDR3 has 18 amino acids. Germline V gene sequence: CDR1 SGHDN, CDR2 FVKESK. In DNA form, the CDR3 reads TGTGCCAGCAGCCAAGAAGGGGGAGCGGGGAGGTCCTACAATGAGCAGTTCTTC. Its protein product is CASSQEGGAGRSYNEQFF.

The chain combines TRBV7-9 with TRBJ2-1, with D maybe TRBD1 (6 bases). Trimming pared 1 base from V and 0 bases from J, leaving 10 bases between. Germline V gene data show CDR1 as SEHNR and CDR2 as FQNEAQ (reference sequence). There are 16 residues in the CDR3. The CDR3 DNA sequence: TGTGCCAGCAGCTTAGATGTCAGGGGCTCCTACAATGAGCAGTTCTTC. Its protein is CASSLDVRGSYNEQFF.

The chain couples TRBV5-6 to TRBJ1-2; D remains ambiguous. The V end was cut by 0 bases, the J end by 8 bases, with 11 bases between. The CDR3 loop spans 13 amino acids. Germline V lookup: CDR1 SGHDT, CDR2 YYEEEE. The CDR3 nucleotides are TGTGCCAGCAGCTTGGCGGAGAGCTCGGGCTACACCTTC. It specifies CASSLAESSGYTF. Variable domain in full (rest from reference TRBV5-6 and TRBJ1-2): DAGVTQSPTHLIKTRGQQVTLRCSPKSGHDTVSWYQQALGQGPQFIFQYYEEEERQRGNFPDRFSGHQFPNYSSELNVNALLLGDSALYLCASSLAESSGYTFGSGTRLTVV.

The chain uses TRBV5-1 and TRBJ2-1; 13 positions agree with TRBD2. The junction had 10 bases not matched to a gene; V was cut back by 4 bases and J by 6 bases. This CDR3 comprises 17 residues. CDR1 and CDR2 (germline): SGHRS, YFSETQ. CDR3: CASSAQVLAGGVNEQFF. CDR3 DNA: TGCGCCAGCAGCGCTCAAGTACTAGCGGGAGGGGTCAATGAGCAGTTCTTC.

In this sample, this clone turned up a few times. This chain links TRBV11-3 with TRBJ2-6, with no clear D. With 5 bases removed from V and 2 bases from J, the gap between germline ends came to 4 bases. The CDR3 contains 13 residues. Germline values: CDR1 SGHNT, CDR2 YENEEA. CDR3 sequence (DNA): TGTGCCAGCAGCAAAACTGGGGCCAACGTCCTGACTTTC. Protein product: CASSKTGANVLTF.

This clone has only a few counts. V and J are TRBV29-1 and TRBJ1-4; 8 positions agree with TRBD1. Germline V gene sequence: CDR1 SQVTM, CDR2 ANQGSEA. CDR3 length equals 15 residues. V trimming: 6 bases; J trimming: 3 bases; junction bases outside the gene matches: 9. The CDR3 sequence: CSVNQGAGANEKLFF. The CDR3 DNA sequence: TGCAGCGTGAATCAGGGGGCGGGTGCTAATGAAAAACTGTTTTTT.

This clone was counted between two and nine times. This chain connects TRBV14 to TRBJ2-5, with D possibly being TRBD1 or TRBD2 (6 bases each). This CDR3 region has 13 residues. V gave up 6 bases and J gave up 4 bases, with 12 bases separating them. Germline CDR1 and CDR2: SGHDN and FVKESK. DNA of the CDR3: TGTGCCAGCAGTCGCGGGACACGAGAGACCCAGTACTTC. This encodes CASSRGTRETQYF.

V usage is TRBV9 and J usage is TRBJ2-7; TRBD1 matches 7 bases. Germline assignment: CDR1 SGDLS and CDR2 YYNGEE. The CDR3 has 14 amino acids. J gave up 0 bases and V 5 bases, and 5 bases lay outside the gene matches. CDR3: CASSLQGNSYEQYF. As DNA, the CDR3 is TGTGCCAGCAGTCTACAGGGGAACTCCTACGAGCAGTACTTC.

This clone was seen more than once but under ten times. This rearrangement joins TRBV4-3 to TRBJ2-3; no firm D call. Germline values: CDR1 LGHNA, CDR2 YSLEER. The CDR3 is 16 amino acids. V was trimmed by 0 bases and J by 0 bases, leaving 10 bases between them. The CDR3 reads CASSQDRTSSTDTQYF. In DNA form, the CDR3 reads TGCGCCAGCAGCCAAGATCGCACCTCTAGCACAGATACGCAGTATTTT.

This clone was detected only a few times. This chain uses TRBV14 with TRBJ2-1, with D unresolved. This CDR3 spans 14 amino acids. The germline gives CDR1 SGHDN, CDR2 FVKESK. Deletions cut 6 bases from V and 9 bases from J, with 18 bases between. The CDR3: CASSRRTSWGEQFF. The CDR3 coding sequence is TGTGCCAGCAGTCGAAGGACCAGTTGGGGTGAGCAGTTCTTC. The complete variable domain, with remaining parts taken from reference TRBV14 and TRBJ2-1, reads EAGVTQFPSHSVIEKGQTVTLRCDPISGHDNLYWYRRVMGKEIKFLLHFVKESKQDESGMPNNRFLAERTGGTYSTLKVQPAELEDSGVYFCASSRRTSWGEQFFGPGTRLTVL.

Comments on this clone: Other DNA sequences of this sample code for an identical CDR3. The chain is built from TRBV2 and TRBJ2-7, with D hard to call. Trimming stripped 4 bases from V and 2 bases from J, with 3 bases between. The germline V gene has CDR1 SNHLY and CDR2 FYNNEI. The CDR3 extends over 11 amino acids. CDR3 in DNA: TGTGCCAGCAGTGTAACCTACGAGCAGTACTTC. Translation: CASSVTYEQYF.

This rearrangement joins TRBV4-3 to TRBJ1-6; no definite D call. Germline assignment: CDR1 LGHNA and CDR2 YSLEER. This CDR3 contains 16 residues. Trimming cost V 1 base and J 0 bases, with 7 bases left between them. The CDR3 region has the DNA TGCGCCAGCAGCCAAGTTGGGAGCTCCTATAATTCACCCCTCCACTTT. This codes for CASSQVGSSYNSPLHF.

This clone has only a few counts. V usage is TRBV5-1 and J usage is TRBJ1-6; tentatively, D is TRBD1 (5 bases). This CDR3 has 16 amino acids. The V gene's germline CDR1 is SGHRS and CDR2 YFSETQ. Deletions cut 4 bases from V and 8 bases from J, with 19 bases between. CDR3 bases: TGCGCCAGCAGCCTCGTGACAGCGGGGCCCCATTCACCCCTCCACTTT. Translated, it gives CASSLVTAGPHSPLHF.

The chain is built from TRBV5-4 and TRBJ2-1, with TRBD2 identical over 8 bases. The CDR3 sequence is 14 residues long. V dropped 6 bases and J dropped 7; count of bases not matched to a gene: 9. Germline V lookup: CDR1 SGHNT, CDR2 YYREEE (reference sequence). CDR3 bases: TGTGCCAGCAATTCAGCGGGAGTGGCTAATGAGCAGTTCTTC. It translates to CASNSAGVANEQFF.

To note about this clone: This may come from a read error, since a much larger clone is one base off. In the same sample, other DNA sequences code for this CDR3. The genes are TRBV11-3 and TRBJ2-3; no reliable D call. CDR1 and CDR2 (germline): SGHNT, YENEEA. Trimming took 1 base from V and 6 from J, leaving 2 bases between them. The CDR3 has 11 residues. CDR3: CASSLGDTQYF. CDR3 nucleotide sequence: TGTGCCAGCAGCTTAGGGGATACGCAGTATTTT.

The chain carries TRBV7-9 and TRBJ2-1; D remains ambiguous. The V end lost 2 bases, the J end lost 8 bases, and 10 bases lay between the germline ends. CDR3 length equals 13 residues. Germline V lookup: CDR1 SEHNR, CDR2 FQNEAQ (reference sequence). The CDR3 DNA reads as TGTGCCAGCAGCTTATACGGTCGCGATGAGCAGTTCTTC. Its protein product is CASSLYGRDEQFF.

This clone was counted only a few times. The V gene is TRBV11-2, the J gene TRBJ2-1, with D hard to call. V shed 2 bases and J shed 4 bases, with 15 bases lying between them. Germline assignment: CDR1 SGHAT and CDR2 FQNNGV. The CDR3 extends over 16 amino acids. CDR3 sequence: CASSLWWGSPYNEQFF. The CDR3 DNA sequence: TGTGCCAGCAGCTTATGGTGGGGTAGTCCATACAATGAGCAGTTCTTC.

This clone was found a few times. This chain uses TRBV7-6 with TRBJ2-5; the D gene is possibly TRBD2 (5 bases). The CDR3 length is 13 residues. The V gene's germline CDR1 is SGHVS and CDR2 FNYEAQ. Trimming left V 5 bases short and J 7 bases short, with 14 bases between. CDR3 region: CASSPEPRGTQYF. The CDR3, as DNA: TGTGCCAGCAGCCCCGAGCCCCGGGGGACCCAGTACTTC.

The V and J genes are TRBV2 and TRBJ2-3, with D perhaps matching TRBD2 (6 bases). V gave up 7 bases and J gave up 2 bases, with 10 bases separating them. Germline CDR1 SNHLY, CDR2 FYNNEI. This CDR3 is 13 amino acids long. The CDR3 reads CASTRDSTDTQYF. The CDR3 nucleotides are TGTGCCAGCACCCGGGACTCCACAGATACGCAGTATTTT.

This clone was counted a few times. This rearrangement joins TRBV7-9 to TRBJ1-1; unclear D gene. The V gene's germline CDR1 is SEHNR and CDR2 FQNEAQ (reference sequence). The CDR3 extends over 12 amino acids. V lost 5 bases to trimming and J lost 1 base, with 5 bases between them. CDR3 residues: CASSLKNTEAFF. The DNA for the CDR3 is TGTGCCAGCAGCCTAAAGAACACTGAAGCTTTCTTT.

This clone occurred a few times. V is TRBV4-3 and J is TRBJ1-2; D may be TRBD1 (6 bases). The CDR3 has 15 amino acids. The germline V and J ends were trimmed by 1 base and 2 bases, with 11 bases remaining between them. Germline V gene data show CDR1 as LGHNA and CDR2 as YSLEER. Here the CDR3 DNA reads TGCGCCAGCAGCCAAGGACAGGTTGGCAACTATGGCTACACCTTC. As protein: CASSQGQVGNYGYTF.

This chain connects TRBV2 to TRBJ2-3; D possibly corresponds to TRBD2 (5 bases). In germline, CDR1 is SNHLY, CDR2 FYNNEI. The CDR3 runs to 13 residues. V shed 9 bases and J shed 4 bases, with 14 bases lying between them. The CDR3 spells CASGLKRADTQYF. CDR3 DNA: TGTGCCAGTGGACTGAAAAGGGCAGATACGCAGTATTTT.

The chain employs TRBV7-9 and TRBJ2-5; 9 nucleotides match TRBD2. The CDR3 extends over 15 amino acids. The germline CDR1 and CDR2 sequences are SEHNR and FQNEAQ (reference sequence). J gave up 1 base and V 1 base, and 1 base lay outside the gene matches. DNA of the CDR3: TGTGCCAGCAGCTTAGTTAGCGGGGGCCAAGAGACCCAGTACTTC. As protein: CASSLVSGGQETQYF.

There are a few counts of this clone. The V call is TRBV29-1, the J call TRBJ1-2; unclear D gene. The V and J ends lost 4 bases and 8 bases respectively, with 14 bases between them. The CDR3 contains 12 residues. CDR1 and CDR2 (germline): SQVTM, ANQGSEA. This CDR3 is CSVALLRRGYTF. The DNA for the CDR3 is TGCAGCGTTGCCCTCCTCCGGCGGGGCTACACCTTC.

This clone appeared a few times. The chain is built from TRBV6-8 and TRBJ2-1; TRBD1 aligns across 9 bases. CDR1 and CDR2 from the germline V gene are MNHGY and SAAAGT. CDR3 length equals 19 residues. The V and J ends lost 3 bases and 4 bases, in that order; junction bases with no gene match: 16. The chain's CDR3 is CASSYGDRALIFKYNEQFF. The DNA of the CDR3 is TGTGCCAGCAGTTATGGGGACAGGGCATTAATCTTCAAGTACAATGAGCAGTTCTTC.

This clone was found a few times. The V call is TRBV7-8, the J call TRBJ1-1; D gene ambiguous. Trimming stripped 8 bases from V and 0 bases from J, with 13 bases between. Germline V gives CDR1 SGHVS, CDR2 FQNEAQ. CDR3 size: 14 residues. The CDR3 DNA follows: TGTGCCAGCGAACGAGGGCTGATGAACACTGAAGCTTTCTTT. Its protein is CASERGLMNTEAFF.

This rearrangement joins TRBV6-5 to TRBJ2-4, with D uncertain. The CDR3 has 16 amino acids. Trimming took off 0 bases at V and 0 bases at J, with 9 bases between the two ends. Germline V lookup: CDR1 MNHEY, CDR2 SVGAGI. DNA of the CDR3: TGTGCCAGCAGTTACTCGTTAGGGCTAGCCAAAAACATTCAGTACTTC. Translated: CASSYSLGLAKNIQYF.

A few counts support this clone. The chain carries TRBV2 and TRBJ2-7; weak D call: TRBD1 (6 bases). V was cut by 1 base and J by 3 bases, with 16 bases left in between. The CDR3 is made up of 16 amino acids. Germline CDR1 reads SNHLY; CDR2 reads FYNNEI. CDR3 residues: CASSEVGTPFNYEQYV. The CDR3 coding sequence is TGTGCCAGCAGTGAAGTTGGGACACCCTTCAACTACGAGCAGTACGTC.